The 26 T cell receptor beta chains listed next were all sequenced from one sample in a study of blood T cell repertoires in COVID-19. The assay was immunoSEQ multiplex PCR, and TCRdb's table has in-frame clones only and misses some. Here the sample spans about 270,000 clones, more than 80% being singletons. The sample consisted of PBMCs or T cells enriched from blood (not recorded which). The receptors derive from a woman in her thirties with acute COVID-19.

The chain links TRBV5-1 to TRBJ2-3, with TRBD1 as a possible D gene (6 bases). CDR1 and CDR2 (germline): SGHRS, YFSETQ. With 9 bases removed from V and 2 bases from J, the gap between germline ends came to 13 bases. The CDR3 is 13 amino acids. CDR3 in DNA: TGCGCCACCGCACAGGGTAACACAGATACGCAGTATTTT. Protein sequence: CATAQGNTDTQYF.

This clone was counted a single time. V and J are TRBV15 and TRBJ2-7; possible D gene TRBD1, 6 bases. The CDR3 contains 20 residues. Per germline, CDR1 LNHNV and CDR2 YYDKDF (reference sequence). V lost 8 bases and J 1 base, leaving 33 bases between the germline ends. The chain's CDR3 is CATPFAGENQGALNSYEQYF. The CDR3 DNA follows: TGTGCCACCCCCTTCGCAGGGGAAAACCAAGGAGCACTCAATTCCTACGAGCAGTACTTC.

This chain connects TRBV7-9 to TRBJ2-1, with 7 positions matching TRBD2. CDR3 length: 14 residues. The V and J ends lost 4 bases and 5 bases, in that order; junction bases with no gene match: 5. Germline loops: CDR1 SEHNR, CDR2 FQNEAQ (reference sequence). The CDR3 nucleotides are TGTGCCAGCAGCTACGGGGGGAGGGACAATGAGCAGTTCTTC. The encoded protein is CASSYGGRDNEQFF.

This sequence joins TRBV28 and TRBJ2-4; D is possibly TRBD1 (6 bases). Germline-derived CDR1 and CDR2 are MDHEN and SYDVKM. This CDR3 is built from 14 residues. Trimming took 5 bases from V and 9 from J, leaving 17 bases between them. The CDR3 reads CASSILTGPGIQYF. The DNA of the CDR3 is TGTGCCAGCAGTATACTTACAGGGCCCGGCATTCAGTACTTC.

The chain recombines TRBV7-9 with TRBJ2-1; D not certain. CDR1 is SEHNR and CDR2 is FQNEAQ in the germline V gene (reference sequence). The CDR3 extends over 15 amino acids. V lost 0 bases and J lost 5, with 11 bases in between. The CDR3 here is CASSLARQENNEQFF. The CDR3 nucleotides are TGTGCCAGCAGCTTAGCCCGGCAGGAAAACAATGAGCAGTTCTTC.

The chain has TRBV7-2 and TRBJ2-1; 8 bases align to TRBD2. This CDR3 is built from 15 residues. J lost 4 bases, V lost 4 bases, and 6 bases had no gene match. The germline V gene encodes CDR1 SGHTA and CDR2 FQGNSA. CDR3 DNA: TGTGCCAGCAGCTCGACTAGCGAAAGGTACAATGAGCAGTTCTTC. Translating gives CASSSTSERYNEQFF.

The chain links TRBV6-5 to TRBJ2-3; the match to TRBD2 covers 8 bases. Germline values: CDR1 MNHEY, CDR2 SVGAGI. V dropped 5 bases and J dropped 1; count of bases not matched to a gene: 2. The CDR3 contains 14 residues. The CDR3 DNA is TGTGCCAGCAGTACGGGGGGGGGCACAGATACGCAGTATTTT. It yields the protein CASSTGGGTDTQYF.

The gene calls are TRBV30 and TRBJ1-3; D is possibly TRBD1 (6 bases). Germline V gene sequence: CDR1 GTSNPN, CDR2 SVGIG (reference sequence). The CDR3 is 14 residues long. Trimming pared 0 bases from V and 4 bases from J, leaving 10 bases between. The CDR3 sequence: CAWSVTGWGNTIYF. The CDR3 nucleotides are TGTGCCTGGAGTGTCACAGGGTGGGGAAACACCATATATTTT.

The chain is built from TRBV7-3 and TRBJ2-7, with 12 bases matching TRBD2. The CDR3 spans 13 residues. In germline, CDR1 is SGHTA, CDR2 FQGTGA. J lost 6 bases, V lost 4 bases, and 1 base had no gene match. The CDR3 DNA follows: TGTGCCAGCAGCTCACTAGCGGGAGGCGAGCAGTACTTC. Residues: CASSSLAGGEQYF.

The chain carries TRBV6-2 or TRBV6-3 and TRBJ2-2; 8 bases map to TRBD1. J was trimmed by 4 bases and V by 5 bases; bases with no gene match: 6. This CDR3 spans 15 amino acids. The germline gives CDR1 MNHEY, CDR2 SVGEGT. The DNA of the CDR3 is TGTGCCAGCAGTAACAGGGGGAGTCCCACCGGGGAGCTGTTTTTT. Translation: CASSNRGSPTGELFF.

The CDR3: CASSYSVPGTSGSNEQFF. The CDR3 DNA sequence: TGTGCCAGCAGTTACTCGGTTCCCGGGACTAGCGGGAGCAATGAGCAGTTCTTC. This chain links TRBV6-2 or TRBV6-3 with TRBJ2-1; 14 nucleotides align to TRBD2. Germline-derived CDR1 and CDR2 are MNHEY and SVGEGT. This CDR3 spans 18 amino acids. The ends lost 0 bases at V and 6 bases at J; junction bases unmatched: 7.

A single count supports this clone. V gene TRBV6-5 combines with J gene TRBJ2-2; D may be TRBD2 (6 bases). The CDR3 consists of 11 residues. Between the trimmed V and J ends, which lost 8 bases and 6 bases, there was a span of 7 bases. Germline loops: CDR1 MNHEY, CDR2 SVGAGI. The CDR3 sequence: CASWRAGELFF. The DNA of the CDR3 is TGTGCCAGCTGGAGGGCCGGGGAGCTGTTTTTT.

The chain has TRBV27 and TRBJ1-4, with a tentative D call TRBD1 (5 bases). This CDR3 has 16 residues. Trimming shortened V by 2 bases and J by 4 bases, and 14 bases separated the two germline ends. Looked up from germline, CDR1 is MNHEY and CDR2 is SMNVEV (reference sequence). CDR3 nucleotide sequence: TGTGCCAGCAGTTTAGGGAGGGGTTTAGGTAATGAAAAACTGTTTTTT. As protein: CASSLGRGLGNEKLFF. The variable domain in full, completed from reference TRBV27 and TRBJ1-4, reads EAQVTQNPRYLITVTGKKLTVTCSQNMNHEYMSWYRQDPGLGLRQIYYSMNVEVTDKGDVPEGYKVSRKEKRNFPLILESPSPNQTSLYFCASSLGRGLGNEKLFFGSGTQLSVL.

The rearrangement links TRBV28 to TRBJ1-4; 7 positions agree with TRBD1. J was trimmed by 4 bases and V by 5 bases; bases with no gene match: 7. Looked up from germline, CDR1 is MDHEN and CDR2 is SYDVKM. This CDR3 comprises 15 residues. CDR3 nucleotide sequence: TGTGCCAGCAGTCCTCCGGGACAGATTAATGAAAAACTGTTTTTT. Translation gives CASSPPGQINEKLFF.

This clone was seen more than once but under ten times. The gene calls are TRBV4-1 and TRBJ2-7; TRBD2 might be the D (6 bases). CDR1 and CDR2 (germline): MGHRA, YSYEKL. V was pared by 0 bases and J by 0 bases, with 15 bases between. This CDR3 is 17 amino acids long. The CDR3 bases are TGCGCCAGCAGCCAAGAGGAAGTGCCAGCGGGCTCCTACGAGCAGTACTTC. This gives the protein CASSQEEVPAGSYEQYF.

The table lists this clone with a count of one. The V gene is TRBV5-6, the J gene TRBJ2-7; a possible D gene is TRBD1 (5 bases). This CDR3 is 11 amino acids long. Germline-derived CDR1 and CDR2 are SGHDT and YYEEEE. The V and J ends lost 4 bases and 4 bases respectively, with 6 bases between them. The CDR3 loop reads CASSRQYEQYF. The CDR3 DNA reads as TGTGCCAGCAGCAGACAGTACGAGCAGTACTTC.

V is TRBV11-2 and J is TRBJ2-3; 10 bases map to TRBD2. The CDR3 extends over 15 amino acids. Per germline, CDR1 SGHAT and CDR2 FQNNGV. The V and J ends lost 5 bases and 4 bases, in that order; junction bases with no gene match: 6. As DNA, the CDR3 is TGTGCCAGCAGCCCCCAAGCGGGAGGGGCAGATACGCAGTATTTT. Encoded protein: CASSPQAGGADTQYF.

The V gene is TRBV19, the J gene TRBJ1-4, with 9 bases matching TRBD1. Trimming removed 2 bases from V and 5 bases from J; junction bases left unmatched: 6. CDR1 and CDR2 from the germline V gene are LNHDA and SQIVND (reference sequence). There are 16 residues in the CDR3. CDR3 region: CASSITAGTGNEKLFF. CDR3 nucleotides: TGTGCCAGTAGTATAACCGCCGGGACAGGGAATGAAAAACTGTTTTTT.

CDR3 DNA: TGTGCCAGCAGCCACTCTAGCACAGATACGCAGTATTTT. Residues: CASSHSSTDTQYF. V gene TRBV7-8 combines with J gene TRBJ2-3; D ambiguous. Germline assignment: CDR1 SGHVS and CDR2 FQNEAQ. Trimming stripped 5 bases from V and 0 bases from J, with 6 bases between. The CDR3 is made up of 13 amino acids.

The rearrangement joins TRBV3-1 (or the pseudogene TRBV3-2) to TRBJ2-7; weak D call: TRBD2 (5 bases). CDR3 length: 15 amino acids. The germline V gene encodes CDR1 LGHDT and CDR2 YNNKEL (reference sequence). Trimming stripped 7 bases from V and 0 bases from J, with 16 bases between. The CDR3 protein is CASKTAGGASYEQYF. CDR3 DNA: TGTGCCAGCAAAACGGCGGGCGGAGCCTCCTACGAGCAGTACTTC.

The rearrangement joins TRBV5-6 to TRBJ2-4; 10 bases map to TRBD2. Germline CDR1 SGHDT, CDR2 YYEEEE. V dropped 0 bases and J dropped 7; count of bases not matched to a gene: 13. CDR3 length: 18 amino acids. CDR3 bases: TGTGCCAGCAGCTTGGCCACGACTTGGGCTAGCGGGAGCAACATTCAGTACTTC. Its protein product is CASSLATTWASGSNIQYF.

The gene calls are TRBV4-3 and TRBJ2-1; 7 nucleotides align to TRBD1. Germline lookup yields CDR1 LGHNA and CDR2 YSLEER. This CDR3 comprises 17 residues. The ends lost 0 bases at V and 3 bases at J; junction bases unmatched: 8. CDR3 region: CASSQDRGTVIYNEQFF. The CDR3 coding sequence is TGCGCCAGCAGCCAAGACAGGGGGACAGTAATCTACAATGAGCAGTTCTTC.

CDR3 DNA sequence: TGCGCCAGCAGCTCTGGGACAGAGATTAACTATGGCTACACCTTC. Its translation: CASSSGTEINYGYTF. J is TRBJ1-2 and V is TRBV5-1, with 7 nucleotides matching TRBD1. Germline CDR1 and CDR2: SGHRS and YFSETQ. Losses at the gene ends were 3 bases for V and 1 base for J; bases not matched to a gene: 6. The CDR3 sequence is 15 residues long.

V is TRBV18 and J is TRBJ2-1, with 9 nucleotides matching TRBD1. Germline V gene sequence: CDR1 KGHSH, CDR2 LQKENI. V dropped 3 bases and J dropped 7; count of bases not matched to a gene: 7. The CDR3 spans 15 residues. The CDR3 sequence: CASSPRTGDGNEQFF. CDR3 bases: TGTGCCAGCTCACCTCGGACAGGGGACGGGAATGAGCAGTTCTTC.

The chain is built from TRBV19 and TRBJ2-2, with 9 bases fitting TRBD1. In germline, CDR1 is LNHDA, CDR2 SQIVND (reference sequence). Losses at the gene ends were 6 bases for V and 3 bases for J; bases not matched to a gene: 11. This CDR3 has 17 amino acids. CDR3 amino acids: CASSLKGGTGHTGELFF. The CDR3 DNA reads TGTGCCAGTAGCCTTAAGGGCGGGACAGGGCACACCGGGGAGCTGTTTTTT.

CDR3 loop: CASSFRIRNTEAFF. DNA for the CDR3: TGTGCCAGCAGTTTTCGAATCAGAAACACTGAAGCTTTCTTT. This chain connects TRBV28 to TRBJ1-1, with D unclear. Trimming pared 3 bases from V and 2 bases from J, leaving 10 bases between. The length of the CDR3 is 14 residues. CDR1 and CDR2 from the germline V gene are MDHEN and SYDVKM.